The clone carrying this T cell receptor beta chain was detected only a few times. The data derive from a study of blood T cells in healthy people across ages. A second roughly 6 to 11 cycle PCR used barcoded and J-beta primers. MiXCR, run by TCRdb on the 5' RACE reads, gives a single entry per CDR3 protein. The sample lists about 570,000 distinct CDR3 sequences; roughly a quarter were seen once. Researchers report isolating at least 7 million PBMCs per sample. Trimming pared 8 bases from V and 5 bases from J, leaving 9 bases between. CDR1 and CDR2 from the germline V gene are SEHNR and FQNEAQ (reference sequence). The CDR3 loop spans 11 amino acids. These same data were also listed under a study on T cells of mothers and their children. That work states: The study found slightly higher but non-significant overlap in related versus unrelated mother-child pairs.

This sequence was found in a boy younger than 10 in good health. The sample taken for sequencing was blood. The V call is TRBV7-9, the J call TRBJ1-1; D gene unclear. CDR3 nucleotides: TGTGCCAGCCAGGTCTCGACTGAAGCTTTCTTT. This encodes CASQVSTEAFF.